What follows are 11 T cell receptor beta chains derived from one specimen sequenced in a study of control samples from healthy donors and cancer patients. Only in-frame clones appear in the TCRdb table, and some are missing; sequencing was by immunoSEQ multiplex PCR. Found here are more than 70,000 clones, just under 90% of them singletons; the top ten hold around 20%. Sample: PBMCs. The receptors stem from a man aged 55 to 70 with lung cancer.

Concerning this clone: The sample has other DNA sequences that encode this CDR3 too. V usage is TRBV3-1 (or the pseudogene TRBV3-2) and J usage is TRBJ2-5; 11 bases agree with TRBD1. The V and J ends lost 4 bases and 4 bases, in that order; junction bases with no gene match: 5. The germline V gene has CDR1 LGHDT and CDR2 YNNKEL (reference sequence). CDR3 length: 15 residues. The CDR3 is CASSRGQGAAETQYF. The CDR3, as DNA: TGTGCCAGCAGCCGTGGACAGGGGGCGGCAGAGACCCAGTACTTC.

J is TRBJ2-5 and V is TRBV10-3; D possibly corresponds to TRBD1 (5 bases). CDR1 and CDR2 from the germline V gene are ENHRY and SYGVKD. The CDR3 is 14 amino acids. V was cut by 5 bases and J by 3 bases, with 13 bases left in between. The CDR3 region has the DNA TGTGCCATCAGTTCGCCAGGGAAGAAAGAGACCCAGTACTTC. It translates to CAISSPGKKETQYF.

The chain combines TRBV5-1 with TRBJ1-4; TRBD1 aligns across 10 bases. Germline V gene sequence: CDR1 SGHRS, CDR2 YFSETQ. The trim removed 3 bases at V and 8 bases at J, leaving 7 bases unmatched. The CDR3 extends over 15 amino acids. For the CDR3, the DNA is TGCGCCAGCAGCTCATTGGGACAGGGGAACGAAAAACTGTTTTTT. Translated, it gives CASSSLGQGNEKLFF. Using reference TRBV5-1 and TRBJ1-4 for the parts outside the CDR3, the full variable domain is KAGVTQTPRYLIKTRGQQVTLSCSPISGHRSVSWYQQTPGQGLQFLFEYFSETQRNKGNFPGRFSGRQFSNSRSEMNVSTLELGDSALYLCASSSLGQGNEKLFFGSGTQLSVL.

CDR3 in DNA: TGTGCCAGTAGACCGACAGGGGGAAGTACAGATACGCAGTATTTT. Its protein product is CASRPTGGSTDTQYF. The chain combines TRBV19 with TRBJ2-3, with 9 nucleotides matching TRBD1. This CDR3 contains 15 residues. Germline assignment: CDR1 LNHDA and CDR2 SQIVND (reference sequence). Trimming at V came to 6 bases and at J to 3 bases, leaving 7 bases not matched to a gene.

The V call is TRBV30, the J call TRBJ1-5, with D perhaps matching TRBD1 (5 bases). V was shortened by 0 bases and J by 7 bases, with 10 bases between the two germline ends. Germline V gene sequence: CDR1 GTSNPN, CDR2 SVGIG (reference sequence). The CDR3 loop spans 13 amino acids. CDR3 sequence (DNA): TGTGCCTGGAGTGTACAGGAGGGGCAGCCCCAGCATTTT. Translating it yields CAWSVQEGQPQHF.

The chain combines TRBV10-2 with TRBJ1-4, with TRBD1 as a possible D gene (5 bases). Trimming shortened V by 1 base and J by 5 bases, and 14 bases separated the two germline ends. The CDR3 runs to 16 residues. Germline V gene lookup returns CDR1 WSHSY and CDR2 SAAADI. CDR3 DNA sequence: TGCGCCAGCAGTGAGTTTTGGCAGGGCGCGAATGAAAAACTGTTTTTT. This translates into CASSEFWQGANEKLFF.

This chain uses TRBV7-9 with TRBJ1-2, with TRBD1 identical over 7 bases. Trimming cost V 5 bases and J 5 bases; bases outside gene matches: 14. This CDR3 is 16 amino acids long. CDR1 and CDR2 (germline): SEHNR, FQNEAQ (reference sequence). CDR3 residues: CASSPSGTVPLYGYTF. CDR3 DNA sequence: TGTGCCAGCAGCCCCTCTGGGACAGTTCCCTTATATGGCTACACCTTC. Supplemented by reference TRBV7-9 and TRBJ1-2, the full variable domain reads DTGVSQNPRHKITKRGQNVTFRCDPISEHNRLYWYRQTLGQGPEFLTYFQNEAQLEKSRLLSDRFSAERPKGSFSTLEIQRTEQGDSAMYLCASSPSGTVPLYGYTFGSGTRLTVV.

The chain joins TRBV7-8 to TRBJ2-6; no firm D call. CDR3 size: 16 residues. V lost 0 bases, J lost 0 bases, and 6 bases lay in between. Germline lookup yields CDR1 SGHVS and CDR2 FQNEAQ. The CDR3, as DNA: TGTGCCAGCAGCTTAGCGGTGGACTCTGGGGCCAACGTCCTGACTTTC. Protein sequence: CASSLAVDSGANVLTF.

The V gene is TRBV10-3, the J gene TRBJ1-6; D remains ambiguous. CDR3 size: 15 residues. V was cut by 2 bases and J by 3 bases, with 8 bases left in between. Germline V gives CDR1 ENHRY, CDR2 SYGVKD. CDR3 amino acids: CAISEDQVYNSPLHF. DNA of the CDR3: TGTGCCATCAGTGAGGACCAAGTCTATAATTCACCCCTCCACTTT.

This chain joins TRBV6-4 and TRBJ2-1, with D uncertain. Germline values: CDR1 MRHNA, CDR2 SNTAGT. V lost 4 bases, J lost 0 bases, and 10 bases lay in between. The CDR3 extends over 15 amino acids. CDR3 DNA sequence: TGTGCCAGCAGTGTCGAGAGCAGCTCCTACAATGAGCAGTTCTTC. Its protein product is CASSVESSSYNEQFF.

The rearrangement joins TRBV3-1 (or the pseudogene TRBV3-2) to TRBJ2-3; TRBD2 might be the D (5 bases). From germline, CDR1 is LGHDT and CDR2 YNNKEL (reference sequence). The CDR3 has 11 residues. The germline V and J ends were trimmed by 3 bases and 8 bases, with 6 bases remaining between them. The CDR3 reads CASSHRGTQYF. The CDR3 region has the DNA TGTGCCAGCAGCCATCGGGGTACGCAGTATTTT.